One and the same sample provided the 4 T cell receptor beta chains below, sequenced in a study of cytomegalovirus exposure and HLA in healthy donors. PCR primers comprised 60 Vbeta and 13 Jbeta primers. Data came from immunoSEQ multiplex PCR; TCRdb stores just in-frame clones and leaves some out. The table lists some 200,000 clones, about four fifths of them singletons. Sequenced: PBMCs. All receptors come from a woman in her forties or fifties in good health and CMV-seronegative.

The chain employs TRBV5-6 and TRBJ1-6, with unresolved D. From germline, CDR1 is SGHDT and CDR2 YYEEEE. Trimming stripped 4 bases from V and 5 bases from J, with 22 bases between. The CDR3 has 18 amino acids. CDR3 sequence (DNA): TGTGCCAGCAGCCTACTTGGGCCCATCAGGCGGGATAATTCACCCCTCCACTTT. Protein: CASSLLGPIRRDNSPLHF.

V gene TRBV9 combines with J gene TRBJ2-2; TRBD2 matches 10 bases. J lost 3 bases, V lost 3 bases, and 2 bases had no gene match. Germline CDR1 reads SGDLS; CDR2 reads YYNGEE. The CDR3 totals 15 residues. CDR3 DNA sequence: TGTGCCAGCAGCGCTGGGACTAGCGACACCGGGGAGCTGTTTTTT. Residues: CASSAGTSDTGELFF. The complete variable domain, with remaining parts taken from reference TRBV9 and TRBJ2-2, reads DSGVTQTPKHLITATGQRVTLRCSPRSGDLSVYWYQQSLDQGLQFLIQYYNGEERAKGNILERFSAQQFPDLHSELNLSSLELGDSALYFCASSAGTSDTGELFFGEGSRLTVL.

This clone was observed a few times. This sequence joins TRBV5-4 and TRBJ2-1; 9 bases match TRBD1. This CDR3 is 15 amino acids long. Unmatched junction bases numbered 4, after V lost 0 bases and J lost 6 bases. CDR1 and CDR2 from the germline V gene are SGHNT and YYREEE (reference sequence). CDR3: CASSLGQGGINEQFF. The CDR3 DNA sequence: TGTGCCAGCAGCTTGGGACAGGGGGGGATCAATGAGCAGTTCTTC.

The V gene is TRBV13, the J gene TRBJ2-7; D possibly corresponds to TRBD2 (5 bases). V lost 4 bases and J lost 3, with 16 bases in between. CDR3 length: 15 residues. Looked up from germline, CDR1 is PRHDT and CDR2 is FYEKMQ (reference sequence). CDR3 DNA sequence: TGTGCCAGCAGCTACGGAGGACGAGCAGGCTACGAGCAGTACTTC. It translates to CASSYGGRAGYEQYF.